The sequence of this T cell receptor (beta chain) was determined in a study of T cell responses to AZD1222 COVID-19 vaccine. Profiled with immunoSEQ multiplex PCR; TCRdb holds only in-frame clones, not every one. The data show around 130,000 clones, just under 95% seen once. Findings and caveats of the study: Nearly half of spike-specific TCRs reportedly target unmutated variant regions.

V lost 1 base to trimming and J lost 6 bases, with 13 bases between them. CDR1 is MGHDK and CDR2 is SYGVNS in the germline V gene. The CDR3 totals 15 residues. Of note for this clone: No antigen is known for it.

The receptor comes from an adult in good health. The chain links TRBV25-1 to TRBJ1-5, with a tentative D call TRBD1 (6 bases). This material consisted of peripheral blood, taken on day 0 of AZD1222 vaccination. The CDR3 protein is CASSELQGKRQPQHF. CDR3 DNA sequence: TGTGCCAGCAGTGAATTACAGGGAAAACGTCAGCCCCAGCATTTT.